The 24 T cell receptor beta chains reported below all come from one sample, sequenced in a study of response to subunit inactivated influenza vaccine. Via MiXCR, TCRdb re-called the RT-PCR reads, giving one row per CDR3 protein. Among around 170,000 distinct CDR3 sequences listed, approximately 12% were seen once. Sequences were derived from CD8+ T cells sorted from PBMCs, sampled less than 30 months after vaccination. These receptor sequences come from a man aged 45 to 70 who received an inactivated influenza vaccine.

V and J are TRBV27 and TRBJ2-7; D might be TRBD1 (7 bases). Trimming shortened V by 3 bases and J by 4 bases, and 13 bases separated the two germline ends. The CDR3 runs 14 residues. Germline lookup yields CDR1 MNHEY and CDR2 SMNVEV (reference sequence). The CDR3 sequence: CASSLQGGGYEQYF. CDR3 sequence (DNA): TGTGCCAGCAGTTTGCAGGGGGGCGGTTACGAGCAGTACTTC.

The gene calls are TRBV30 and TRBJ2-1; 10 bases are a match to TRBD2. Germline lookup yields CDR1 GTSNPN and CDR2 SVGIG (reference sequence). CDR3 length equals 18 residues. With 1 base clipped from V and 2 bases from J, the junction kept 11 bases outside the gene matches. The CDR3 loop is CAWSGLAGELGTYNEQFF. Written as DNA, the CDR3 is TGTGCCTGGAGTGGGCTAGCGGGAGAATTGGGAACCTACAATGAGCAGTTCTTC.

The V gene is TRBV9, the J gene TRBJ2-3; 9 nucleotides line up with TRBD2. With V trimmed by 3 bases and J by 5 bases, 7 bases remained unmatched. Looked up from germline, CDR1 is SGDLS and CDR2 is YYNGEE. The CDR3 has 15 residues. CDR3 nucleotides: TGTGCCAGCAGCGCAAGCGGGAGGACGGTAGATACGCAGTATTTT. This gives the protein CASSASGRTVDTQYF.

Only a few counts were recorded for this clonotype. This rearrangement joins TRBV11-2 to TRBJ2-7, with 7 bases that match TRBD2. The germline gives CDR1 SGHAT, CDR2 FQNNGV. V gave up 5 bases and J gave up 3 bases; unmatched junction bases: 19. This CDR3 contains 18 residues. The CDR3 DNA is TGTGCCAGCAGCCTTACCTTCTCAGCGCGGCTAGCGGACTACGAGCAGTACTTC. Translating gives CASSLTFSARLADYEQYF.

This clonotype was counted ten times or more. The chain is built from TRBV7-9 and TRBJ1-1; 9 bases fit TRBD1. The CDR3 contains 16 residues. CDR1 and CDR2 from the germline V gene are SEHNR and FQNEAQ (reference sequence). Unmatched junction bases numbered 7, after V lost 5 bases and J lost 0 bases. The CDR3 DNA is TGTGCCAGCAGCCAAGGGACAGGGCTTATGAACACTGAAGCTTTCTTT. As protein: CASSQGTGLMNTEAFF.

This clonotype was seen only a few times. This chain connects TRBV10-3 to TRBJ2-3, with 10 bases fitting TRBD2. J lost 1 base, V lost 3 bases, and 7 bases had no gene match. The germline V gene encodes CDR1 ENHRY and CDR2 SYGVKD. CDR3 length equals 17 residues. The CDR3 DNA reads TGTGCCATCAGTGACCCTGCCACTAGCGGGGGCACAGATACGCAGTATTTT. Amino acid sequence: CAISDPATSGGTDTQYF.

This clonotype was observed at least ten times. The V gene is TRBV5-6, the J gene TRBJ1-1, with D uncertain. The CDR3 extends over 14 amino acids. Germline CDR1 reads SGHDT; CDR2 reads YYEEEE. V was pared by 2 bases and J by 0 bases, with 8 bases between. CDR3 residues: CASSLIQLNTEAFF. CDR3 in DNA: TGTGCCAGCAGCTTAATACAGCTGAACACTGAAGCTTTCTTT.

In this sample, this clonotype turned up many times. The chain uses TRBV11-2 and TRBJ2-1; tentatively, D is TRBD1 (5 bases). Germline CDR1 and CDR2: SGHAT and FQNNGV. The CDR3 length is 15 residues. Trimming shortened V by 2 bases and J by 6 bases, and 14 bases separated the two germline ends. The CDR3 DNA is TGTGCCAGCAGCTTATACTCAAGGGGCGGCAATGAGCAGTTCTTC. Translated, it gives CASSLYSRGGNEQFF.

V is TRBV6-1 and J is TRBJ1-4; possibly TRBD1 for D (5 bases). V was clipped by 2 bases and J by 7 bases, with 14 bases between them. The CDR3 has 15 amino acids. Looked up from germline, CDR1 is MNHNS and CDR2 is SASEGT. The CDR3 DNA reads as TGTGCCAGCAGTGAATGGGGGGTATTGGGTGAAAAACTGTTTTTT. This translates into CASSEWGVLGEKLFF.

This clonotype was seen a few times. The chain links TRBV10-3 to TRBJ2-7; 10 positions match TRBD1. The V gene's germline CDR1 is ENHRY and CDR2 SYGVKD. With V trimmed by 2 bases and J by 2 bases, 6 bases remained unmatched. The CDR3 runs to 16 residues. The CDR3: CAISERGTGVAYEQYF. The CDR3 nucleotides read TGTGCCATCAGTGAGCGTGGGACAGGGGTGGCCTACGAGCAGTACTTC.

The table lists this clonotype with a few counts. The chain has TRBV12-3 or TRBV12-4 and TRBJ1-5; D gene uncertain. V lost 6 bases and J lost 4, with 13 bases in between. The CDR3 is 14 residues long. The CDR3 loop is CASSAIGLNQPQHF. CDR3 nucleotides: TGTGCCAGCAGCGCGATTGGCCTTAATCAGCCCCAGCATTTT.

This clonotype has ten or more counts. CDR3: CASSYLSGSNEQFF. The DNA for the CDR3 is TGTGCCAGCAGTTACTTAAGCGGGTCAAATGAGCAGTTCTTC. The chain links TRBV6-5 to TRBJ2-1; tentative D call: TRBD2 (6 bases). With 1 base removed from V and 7 bases from J, the gap between germline ends came to 11 bases. This CDR3 contains 14 residues. Germline CDR1 is MNHEY and CDR2 is SVGAGI.

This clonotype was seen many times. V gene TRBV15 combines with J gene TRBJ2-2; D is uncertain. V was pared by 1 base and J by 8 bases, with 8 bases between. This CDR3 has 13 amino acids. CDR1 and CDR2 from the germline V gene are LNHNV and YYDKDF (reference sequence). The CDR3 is CATSRGVSGELFF. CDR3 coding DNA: TGTGCCACCAGCAGAGGGGTATCTGGGGAGCTGTTTTTT. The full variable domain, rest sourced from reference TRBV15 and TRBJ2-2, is DAMVIQNPRYQVTQFGKPVTLSCSQTLNHNVMYWYQQKSSQAPKLLFHYYDKDFNNEADTPDNFQSRRPNTSFCFLDIRSPGLGDTAMYLCATSRGVSGELFFGEGSRLTVL.

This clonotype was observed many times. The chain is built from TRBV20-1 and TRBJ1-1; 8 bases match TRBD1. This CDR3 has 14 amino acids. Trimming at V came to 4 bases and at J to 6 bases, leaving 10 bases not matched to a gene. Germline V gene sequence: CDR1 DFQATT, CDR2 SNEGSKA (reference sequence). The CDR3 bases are TGCAGTGCTACTGAGGGGGACAGGTTTTCTGAAGCTTTCTTT. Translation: CSATEGDRFSEAFF.

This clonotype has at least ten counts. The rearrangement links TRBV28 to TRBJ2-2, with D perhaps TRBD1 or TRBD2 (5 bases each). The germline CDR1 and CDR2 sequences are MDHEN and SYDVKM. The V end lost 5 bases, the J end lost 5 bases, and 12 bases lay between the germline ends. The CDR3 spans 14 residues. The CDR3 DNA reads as TGTGCCAGCAGTCCGGGGACGGAGACCGGGGAGCTGTTTTTT. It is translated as CASSPGTETGELFF.

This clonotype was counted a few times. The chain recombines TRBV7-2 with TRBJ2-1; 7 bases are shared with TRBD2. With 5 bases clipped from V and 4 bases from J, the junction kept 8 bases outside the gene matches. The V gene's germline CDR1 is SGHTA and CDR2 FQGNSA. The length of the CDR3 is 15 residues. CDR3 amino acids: CASSRGPSGYNEQFF. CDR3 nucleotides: TGTGCCAGCAGCCGAGGCCCTAGCGGATACAATGAGCAGTTCTTC.

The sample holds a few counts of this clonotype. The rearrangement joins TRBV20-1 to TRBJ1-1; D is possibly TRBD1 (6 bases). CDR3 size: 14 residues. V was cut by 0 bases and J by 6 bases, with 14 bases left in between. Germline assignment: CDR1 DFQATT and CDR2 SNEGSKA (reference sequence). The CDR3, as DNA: TGCAGTGCTAGAGATCTTAGGGGGACATCTGAAGCTTTCTTT. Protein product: CSARDLRGTSEAFF.

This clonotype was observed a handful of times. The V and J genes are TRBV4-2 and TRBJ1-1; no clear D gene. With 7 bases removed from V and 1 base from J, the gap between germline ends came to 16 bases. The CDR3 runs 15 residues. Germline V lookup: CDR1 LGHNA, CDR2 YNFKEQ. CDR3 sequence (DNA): TGTGCCAGCAAGAATAGCAAGGCCAGGAACACTGAAGCTTTCTTT. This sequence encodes CASKNSKARNTEAFF.

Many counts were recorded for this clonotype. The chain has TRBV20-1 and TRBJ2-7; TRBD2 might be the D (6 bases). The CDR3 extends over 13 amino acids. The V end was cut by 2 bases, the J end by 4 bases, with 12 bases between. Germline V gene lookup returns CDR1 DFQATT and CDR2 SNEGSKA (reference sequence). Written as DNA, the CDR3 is TGCAGTGCTAGAAACCGGGACTTATACGAGCAGTACTTC. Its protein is CSARNRDLYEQYF.

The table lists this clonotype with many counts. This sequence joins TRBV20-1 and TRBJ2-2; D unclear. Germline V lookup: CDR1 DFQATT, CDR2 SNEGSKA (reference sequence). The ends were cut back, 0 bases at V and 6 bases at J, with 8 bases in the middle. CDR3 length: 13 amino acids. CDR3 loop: CSARDHHAGELFF. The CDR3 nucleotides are TGCAGTGCTAGAGACCACCACGCCGGGGAGCTGTTTTTT.

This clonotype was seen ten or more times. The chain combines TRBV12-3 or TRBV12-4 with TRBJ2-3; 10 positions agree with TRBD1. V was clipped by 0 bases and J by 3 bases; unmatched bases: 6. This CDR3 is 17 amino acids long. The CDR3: CASSLALWDRGTDTQYF. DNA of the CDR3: TGTGCCAGCAGTTTAGCGCTCTGGGACAGGGGAACAGATACGCAGTATTTT.

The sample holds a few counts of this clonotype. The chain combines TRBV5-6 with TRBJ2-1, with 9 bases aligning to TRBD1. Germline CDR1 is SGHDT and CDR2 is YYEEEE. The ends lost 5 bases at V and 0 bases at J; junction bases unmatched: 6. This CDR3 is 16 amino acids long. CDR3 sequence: CASSHQTGGSYNEQFF. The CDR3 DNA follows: TGTGCCAGCAGTCACCAGACAGGGGGCTCCTACAATGAGCAGTTCTTC.

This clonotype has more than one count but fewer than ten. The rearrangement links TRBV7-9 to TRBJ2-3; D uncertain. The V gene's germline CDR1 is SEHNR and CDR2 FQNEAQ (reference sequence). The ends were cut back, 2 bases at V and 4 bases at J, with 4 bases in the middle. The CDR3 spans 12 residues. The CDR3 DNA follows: TGTGCCAGCAGCTTATCTCCAGATACGCAGTATTTT. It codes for CASSLSPDTQYF.

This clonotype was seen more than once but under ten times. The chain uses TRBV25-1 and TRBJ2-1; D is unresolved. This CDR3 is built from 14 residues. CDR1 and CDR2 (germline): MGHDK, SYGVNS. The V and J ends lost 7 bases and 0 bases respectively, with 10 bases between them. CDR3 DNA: TGTGCCAGCAAAGCCCTTAGCTCCTACAATGAGCAGTTCTTC. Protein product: CASKALSSYNEQFF.